Each of the 10 T cell receptor beta chains below was sequenced from the same sample in a study of CD8 T cell repertoires and HIV-1 epitope variants. Sequenced by immunoSEQ multiplex PCR; TCRdb stores in-frame clones only, minus some. The profile covers more than 4,500 clones, with roughly 62% appearing a single time and roughly two fifths taken by the ten largest. No cognate antigen is known for these TCRs. Sequencing input: cultured CD8+ T cells derived from PBMCs. The origin of the receptors is a male donor with HIV.

The V and J genes are TRBV27 and TRBJ1-5; possibly TRBD1 for D (5 bases). V was shortened by 2 bases and J by 11 bases, with 10 bases between the two germline ends. CDR1 and CDR2 from the germline V gene are MNHEY and SMNVEV (reference sequence). The CDR3 has 12 amino acids. CDR3 sequence (DNA): TGTGCCAGCAGTTTAACAGGAGGGGCCCAGCATTTT. Encoded protein: CASSLTGGAQHF.

The rearrangement links TRBV5-4 to TRBJ1-5; perhaps TRBD1 as D (6 bases). Trimming left V 3 bases short and J 1 base short, with 8 bases between. This CDR3 has 14 residues. The germline gives CDR1 SGHNT, CDR2 YYREEE (reference sequence). The CDR3 loop is CASSYGQSNQPQHF. The CDR3 bases are TGTGCCAGCAGCTATGGACAGAGCAATCAGCCCCAGCATTTT.

This sequence joins TRBV2 and TRBJ2-7; D not resolved. Germline values: CDR1 SNHLY, CDR2 FYNNEI. The CDR3 contains 14 residues. V was shortened by 2 bases and J by 0 bases, with 8 bases between the two germline ends. The CDR3: CASSEYGDSYEQYF. The CDR3 DNA is TGTGCCAGCAGTGAATATGGGGACTCCTACGAGCAGTACTTC.

V usage is TRBV7-9 and J usage is TRBJ2-5; D unresolved. With 2 bases removed from V and 8 bases from J, the gap between germline ends came to 9 bases. Germline CDR1 is SEHNR and CDR2 is FQNEAQ (reference sequence). The CDR3 length is 12 residues. CDR3 sequence: CASSLPPDTQYF. CDR3 in DNA: TGTGCCAGCAGCTTACCCCCCGACACCCAGTACTTC.

This sequence joins TRBV19 and TRBJ2-7, with 10 bases aligning to TRBD2. Germline V gene sequence: CDR1 LNHDA, CDR2 SQIVND (reference sequence). The CDR3 covers 19 residues. With 5 bases clipped from V and 3 bases from J, the junction kept 19 bases outside the gene matches. The CDR3 bases are TGTGCCAGTAGTCTGGGACTAGCGACCGGAGGAGGGAAATACTACGAGCAGTACTTC. Its translation is CASSLGLATGGGKYYEQYF.

This clone was detected only once. The chain links TRBV28 to TRBJ1-4; maybe TRBD1 (6 bases). V shed 5 bases and J shed 8 bases, with 21 bases lying between them. Looked up from germline, CDR1 is MDHEN and CDR2 is SYDVKM. There are 16 residues in the CDR3. CDR3 sequence reads: CASSLSDAGVGEKLFF. The CDR3 DNA follows: TGTGCCAGCAGTCTTTCCGACGCAGGGGTTGGGGAAAAACTGTTTTTT. Full variable domain (outside the CDR3, taken from reference TRBV28 and TRBJ1-4): DVKVTQSSRYLVKRTGEKVFLECVQDMDHENMFWYRQDPGLGLRLIYFSYDVKMKEKGDIPEGYSVSREKKERFSLILESASTNQTSMYLCASSLSDAGVGEKLFFGSGTQLSVL.

The table lists this clone with a few counts. The rearrangement uses TRBV7-2 and TRBJ2-3; tentatively, D is TRBD1 or TRBD2 (5 bases each). The CDR3 covers 13 residues. V was trimmed by 1 base and J by 9 bases, leaving 11 bases between them. CDR1 is SGHTA, CDR2 FQGNSA, per germline. In DNA form, the CDR3 reads TGTGCCAGCAGCTTAGACGGGGCCCAGACGCAGTATTTT. Protein product: CASSLDGAQTQYF.

As regards this clone: Sequence at one end of the junction differs from germline and may be a read error. The sample has other DNA sequences that encode this CDR3 too. V and J are TRBV10-3 and TRBJ2-7; either TRBD1 or TRBD2 may fit D (5 bases each). Germline V gene lookup returns CDR1 ENHRY and CDR2 SYGVKD. The CDR3 is 14 amino acids. CDR3 protein: CAISEAGSSYEQYF. DNA of the CDR3: TGCGCCATCAGTGAGGCAGGGAGCTCGTACGAGCAGTACTTC.

V gene TRBV25-1 combines with J gene TRBJ2-1, with D uncertain. V was trimmed by 5 bases and J by 0 bases, leaving 8 bases between them. The CDR3 has 14 amino acids. The germline gives CDR1 MGHDK, CDR2 SYGVNS. The CDR3 here is CASSLRGSYNEQFF. CDR3 bases: TGTGCCAGCAGTCTGCGCGGCTCCTACAATGAGCAGTTCTTC.

This clone occurred once. The J gene is TRBJ1-1, the V gene TRBV4-1; the D is unclear. This CDR3 has 15 residues. Per germline, CDR1 MGHRA and CDR2 YSYEKL. V was pared by 1 base and J by 1 base, with 10 bases between. CDR3: CASSQVAGPNTEAFF. CDR3 in DNA: TGCGCCAGCAGCCAAGTAGCAGGACCGAACACTGAAGCTTTCTTT.